The 32 T cell receptor beta chains listed next were all sequenced from one sample in a study of shared clonotypes between healthy human individuals. Profiling relied on immunoSEQ multiplex PCR, and the TCRdb table lists in-frame clones only, not all of them. In the table there are 2 million to 2.5 million clones, 95% of which are singletons. Sequencing used naive CD4+ T cells sorted from blood. The sample's subset: CD45RA+ positively selected. Receptor source: a man in his late teens or twenties in good health.

This clone was seen just once. The chain joins TRBV6-5 to TRBJ2-7; weak D call: TRBD2 (7 bases). Trimming shortened V by 0 bases and J by 2 bases, and 14 bases separated the two germline ends. This CDR3 spans 16 amino acids. Germline V gives CDR1 MNHEY, CDR2 SVGAGI. For the CDR3, the DNA is TGTGCCAGCAGTTACTCGCGGGGGAGGGGGGCCTACGAGCAGTACTTC. It codes for CASSYSRGRGAYEQYF.

CDR3 sequence (DNA): TGTGCCAGCAGCCAGGATGAGAGCAATCAGCCCCAGCATTTT. As protein: CASSQDESNQPQHF. The V call is TRBV6-6, the J call TRBJ1-5; D remains ambiguous. CDR3 length: 14 residues. The V and J ends lost 6 bases and 1 base respectively, with 10 bases between them. Germline loops: CDR1 MNHNY, CDR2 SVGAGI (reference sequence).

Only one count was recorded for this clone. The chain joins TRBV5-4 to TRBJ2-5; D perhaps matches TRBD2 (6 bases). This CDR3 region has 16 residues. Trimming removed 1 base from V and 2 bases from J, with 15 bases in between. The germline V gene encodes CDR1 SGHNT and CDR2 YYREEE (reference sequence). The CDR3 DNA is TGTGCCAGCAGCTTGTCGTTGATGGGAGGACAAGAGACCCAGTACTTC. This translates into CASSLSLMGGQETQYF.

The genes are TRBV7-2 and TRBJ1-2; a possible D gene is TRBD1 (6 bases). CDR1 SGHTA and CDR2 FQGNSA come from the germline V gene. V was trimmed by 3 bases and J by 3 bases, leaving 8 bases between them. The CDR3 consists of 13 residues. DNA of the CDR3: TGTGCCAGCAGCTTTCGGACAGACTATGGCTACACCTTC. It codes for CASSFRTDYGYTF.

Comments on this clone: Other DNA sequences in this sample translate to the same CDR3. The chain combines TRBV5-1 with TRBJ1-1, with 9 bases lining up with TRBD1. In germline, CDR1 is SGHRS, CDR2 YFSETQ. The CDR3 has 15 residues. Trimming cost V 4 bases and J 0 bases; bases outside gene matches: 4. Here the CDR3 DNA reads TGCGCCAGCAGCCCTGGGACAGGGATGAACACTGAAGCTTTCTTT. Translating it yields CASSPGTGMNTEAFF.

The chain carries TRBV7-9 and TRBJ1-5; 8 positions match TRBD1. Germline lookup yields CDR1 SEHNR and CDR2 FQNEAQ (reference sequence). J lost 7 bases, V lost 3 bases, and 2 bases had no gene match. The CDR3 loop spans 13 amino acids. The CDR3 sequence: CASSLGQAQPQHF. CDR3 DNA sequence: TGTGCCAGCAGCTTGGGACAGGCCCAGCCCCAGCATTTT.

The CDR3 nucleotides read TGTGCCAGCAGCCTCGGACTAGCGGGACTTTACAATGAGCAGTTCTTC. It translates to CASSLGLAGLYNEQFF. The rearrangement uses TRBV5-4 and TRBJ2-1; 12 nucleotides match TRBD2. J was trimmed by 4 bases and V by 4 bases; bases with no gene match: 6. This CDR3 region has 16 residues. Per germline, CDR1 SGHNT and CDR2 YYREEE (reference sequence).

The rearrangement joins TRBV6-4 to TRBJ2-7, with 7 bases matching TRBD1. The CDR3 is 15 amino acids. Germline lookup yields CDR1 MRHNA and CDR2 SNTAGT. The J segment lost 5 bases and the V segment lost 5 bases, leaving 12 bases of the junction unmatched. The CDR3 region has the DNA TGTGCCAGCAGTCTAAGACAGGGATCGATCCACGAGCAGTACTTC. This codes for CASSLRQGSIHEQYF.

This clone showed up just a few times. The gene calls are TRBV7-9 and TRBJ1-3; no firm D call. Trimming shortened V by 4 bases and J by 0 bases, and 7 bases separated the two germline ends. This CDR3 region has 14 residues. Germline V gives CDR1 SEHNR, CDR2 FQNEAQ (reference sequence). The DNA of the CDR3 is TGTGCCAGCAGCTCCAGGACCTCTGGAAACACCATATATTTT. Amino acid sequence: CASSSRTSGNTIYF.

This clone was detected only a few times. The V and J genes are TRBV28 and TRBJ1-1; D remains unclear. V lost 4 bases and J 2 bases, leaving 11 bases between the germline ends. CDR1 MDHEN and CDR2 SYDVKM come from the germline V gene. This CDR3 spans 14 amino acids. Here the CDR3 reads CASSYKVSNTEAFF. The CDR3 DNA reads as TGTGCCAGCAGTTATAAGGTGAGCAACACTGAAGCTTTCTTT.

This chain joins TRBV2 and TRBJ1-6; weak D call: TRBD1 (5 bases). The CDR3 runs 13 residues. Germline values: CDR1 SNHLY, CDR2 FYNNEI. V lost 5 bases and J 10 bases, leaving 12 bases between the germline ends. The CDR3 nucleotides read TGTGCCAGCAGTATCAGGGAGGACTCACCCCTCCACTTT. Translation: CASSIREDSPLHF.

The chain is built from TRBV5-1 and TRBJ2-5, with 7 bases lining up with TRBD1. The CDR3 is made up of 13 amino acids. The junction had 5 bases not matched to a gene; V was cut back by 4 bases and J by 5 bases. The germline CDR1 and CDR2 sequences are SGHRS and YFSETQ. The CDR3 reads CASSHTGDETQYF. The CDR3 region has the DNA TGCGCCAGCAGCCACACAGGGGACGAGACCCAGTACTTC. Filled out from reference TRBV5-1 and TRBJ2-5, the complete variable domain reads KAGVTQTPRYLIKTRGQQVTLSCSPISGHRSVSWYQQTPGQGLQFLFEYFSETQRNKGNFPGRFSGRQFSNSRSEMNVSTLELGDSALYLCASSHTGDETQYFGPGTRLLVL.

Remarks on this clone: This CDR3 is also generated by other DNA sequences in the sample. The J gene is TRBJ1-2, the V gene TRBV7-8; D is unclear. Looked up from germline, CDR1 is SGHVS and CDR2 is FQNEAQ. This CDR3 has 12 residues. V shed 1 base and J shed 6 bases, with 6 bases lying between them. This chain's CDR3 is CASSLEGHGYTF. CDR3 in DNA: TGTGCCAGCAGCTTAGAGGGTCATGGCTACACCTTC.

The chain uses TRBV6-5 and TRBJ1-5, with 7 bases fitting TRBD1. Germline CDR1 reads MNHEY; CDR2 reads SVGAGI. V lost 6 bases and J lost 5; bases outside the gene matches: 10. CDR3 size: 15 residues. CDR3 amino acids: CASRPHDRVDQPQHF. CDR3 sequence (DNA): TGTGCCAGCAGACCCCATGACAGGGTCGATCAGCCCCAGCATTTT.

The rearrangement uses TRBV6-5 and TRBJ2-7; TRBD1 might be the D (7 bases). Looked up from germline, CDR1 is MNHEY and CDR2 is SVGAGI. Trimming shortened V by 6 bases and J by 3 bases, and 12 bases separated the two germline ends. This CDR3 is 13 amino acids long. The CDR3 spells CASSGQEGYEQYF. CDR3 nucleotide sequence: TGTGCCAGCAGCGGACAGGAGGGCTACGAGCAGTACTTC.

V usage is TRBV5-1 and J usage is TRBJ1-2, with 7 nucleotides matching TRBD1. The trim removed 7 bases at V and 0 bases at J, leaving 12 bases unmatched. Germline lookup yields CDR1 SGHRS and CDR2 YFSETQ. The CDR3 runs to 16 residues. The CDR3 nucleotides are TGCGCCAGCGCGGGGATGGACAGGAATACTAACTATGGCTACACCTTC. Encoded protein: CASAGMDRNTNYGYTF.

This chain connects TRBV19 to TRBJ2-3, with D perhaps matching TRBD1 or TRBD2 (5 bases each). CDR1 LNHDA and CDR2 SQIVND come from the germline V gene (reference sequence). The V gene lost 8 bases and the J gene lost 1 base, with 13 bases spanning the gap. CDR3 length equals 14 residues. CDR3 sequence: CASGTGAGTDTQYF. The CDR3 bases are TGTGCCAGTGGGACCGGAGCAGGCACAGATACGCAGTATTTT.

This chain joins TRBV6-1 and TRBJ1-2, with a weak D call TRBD1 (6 bases). The V gene lost 5 bases and the J gene lost 7 bases, with 11 bases spanning the gap. Germline CDR1 and CDR2: MNHNS and SASEGT. CDR3 length: 12 amino acids. CDR3 protein: CASSITGTGYTF. DNA for the CDR3: TGTGCCAGCAGTATCACAGGGACTGGCTACACCTTC.

The J gene is TRBJ1-1, the V gene TRBV13; the D is unclear. With 4 bases removed from V and 3 bases from J, the gap between germline ends came to 9 bases. This CDR3 has 13 residues. The germline V gene encodes CDR1 PRHDT and CDR2 FYEKMQ (reference sequence). This CDR3 reads CASSSLADTEAFF. The DNA for the CDR3 is TGTGCCAGCAGCTCGCTCGCGGACACTGAAGCTTTCTTT.

CDR3 nucleotide sequence: TGTGCCAGCAGTGCGGGTTGGAGGGGTGAGCAGTTCTTC. It translates to CASSAGWRGEQFF. The J gene is TRBJ2-1, the V gene TRBV6-5; D perhaps matches TRBD2 (6 bases). The CDR3 is 13 amino acids. Germline CDR1 MNHEY, CDR2 SVGAGI. V shed 5 bases and J shed 9 bases, with 14 bases lying between them.

V is TRBV30 and J is TRBJ2-3; D ambiguous. Trimming removed 0 bases at V and 7 bases at J, with 14 bases between. Per germline, CDR1 GTSNPN and CDR2 SVGIG (reference sequence). The CDR3 sequence is 14 residues long. DNA for the CDR3: TGTGCCTGGAGTGTTTCGGGCCTACTTAATACGCAGTATTTT. Its translation is CAWSVSGLLNTQYF.

This chain connects TRBV2 to TRBJ2-7, with D perhaps matching TRBD2 (6 bases). The CDR3 spans 13 residues. The V end was cut by 8 bases, the J end by 2 bases, with 13 bases between. Germline V gives CDR1 SNHLY, CDR2 FYNNEI. The CDR3 spells CASLAGPAYEQYF. CDR3 DNA: TGTGCCAGCTTGGCGGGGCCCGCCTACGAGCAGTACTTC.

In the case of this clone: Other DNA sequences from this sample encode an identical CDR3 as well. The CDR3 is CATSRDPGGGNTIYF. The DNA of the CDR3 is TGTGCCACCAGCAGAGATCCAGGGGGTGGAAACACCATATATTTT. The chain links TRBV15 to TRBJ1-3; 7 bases align to TRBD1. J was trimmed by 3 bases and V by 0 bases; bases with no gene match: 2. Germline V gene data show CDR1 as LNHNV and CDR2 as YYDKDF (reference sequence). CDR3 length equals 15 residues.

The chain carries TRBV5-1 and TRBJ1-1, with D perhaps TRBD1 (5 bases). The V end was cut by 2 bases, the J end by 1 base, with 12 bases between. The CDR3 runs 15 residues. Per germline, CDR1 SGHRS and CDR2 YFSETQ. CDR3 in amino acids: CASSFTGRTNTEAFF. The DNA of the CDR3 is TGCGCCAGCAGCTTCACGGGACGGACGAACACTGAAGCTTTCTTT.

The J gene is TRBJ2-3, the V gene TRBV29-1; the D gene is possibly TRBD1 (8 bases). From germline, CDR1 is SQVTM and CDR2 ANQGSEA. The CDR3 sequence is 13 residues long. Trimming cost V 6 bases and J 4 bases, with 14 bases left between them. CDR3 nucleotide sequence: TGCAGCGTCGAAACAGGGGGGGCAGATACGCAGTATTTT. Its protein is CSVETGGADTQYF.

This clone showed up just once. The chain joins TRBV2 to TRBJ2-4; D may be TRBD1 (6 bases). The length of the CDR3 is 14 residues. Germline-derived CDR1 and CDR2 are SNHLY and FYNNEI. The V end lost 4 bases, the J end lost 4 bases, and 11 bases lay between the germline ends. CDR3 in DNA: TGTGCCAGCAGTGTTGAGGGGGAGAAAAACATTCAGTACTTC. Amino acid sequence: CASSVEGEKNIQYF.

Concerning this clone: Other nucleotide sequences in the sample specify the same CDR3. The rearrangement links TRBV7-6 to TRBJ2-5, with D tentatively TRBD2 (5 bases). The CDR3 runs 13 residues. Germline CDR1 SGHVS, CDR2 FNYEAQ. The V gene lost 5 bases and the J gene lost 2 bases, with 9 bases spanning the gap. The CDR3 sequence: CASSTGLQETQYF. The CDR3 region has the DNA TGTGCCAGCAGCACCGGACTTCAAGAGACCCAGTACTTC.

This sequence joins TRBV11-2 and TRBJ2-7; the D gene could be TRBD1 or TRBD2 (5 bases each). There are 16 residues in the CDR3. Between the trimmed V and J ends, which lost 5 bases and 1 base, there was a span of 18 bases. Germline CDR1 is SGHAT and CDR2 is FQNNGV. CDR3 DNA: TGTGCCAGCAGCACCTACCCCCGGGACGGATCCTACGAGCAGTACTTC. Translation gives CASSTYPRDGSYEQYF.

This clone has more than one count but fewer than ten. The V call is TRBV2, the J call TRBJ2-2; D remains unclear. The germline gives CDR1 SNHLY, CDR2 FYNNEI. The CDR3 consists of 16 residues. Trimming shortened V by 2 bases and J by 1 base, and 11 bases separated the two germline ends. CDR3 nucleotide sequence: TGTGCCAGCAGTGAACCTCGACCGGGGAACACCGGGGAGCTGTTTTTT. Its protein product is CASSEPRPGNTGELFF.

This clone was found once. J is TRBJ2-3 and V is TRBV28; the D gene is possibly TRBD1 (7 bases). Germline CDR1 is MDHEN and CDR2 is SYDVKM. This CDR3 region has 16 residues. Trimming shortened V by 6 bases and J by 4 bases, and 20 bases separated the two germline ends. In nucleotides, the CDR3 is TGTGCCAGCAGGGGGGGCGTGGACAGGCTGGCAGATACGCAGTATTTT. Protein sequence: CASRGGVDRLADTQYF.

The rearrangement uses TRBV6-1 and TRBJ2-1; 10 bases map to TRBD2. V was pared by 2 bases and J by 3 bases, with 4 bases of the junction left unmatched. CDR1 is MNHNS and CDR2 is SASEGT in the germline V gene. CDR3 length: 16 amino acids. This CDR3 is CASSEMVAGGYNEQFF. The CDR3 DNA reads as TGTGCCAGCAGTGAAATGGTAGCGGGAGGCTACAATGAGCAGTTCTTC.

The chain links TRBV20-1 to TRBJ2-7; D is uncertain. V was clipped by 6 bases and J by 5 bases, with 8 bases between them. The CDR3 loop spans 10 amino acids. Germline V CDR1 and CDR2: DFQATT, SNEGSKA (reference sequence). CDR3 bases: TGCAGTGCGGTGGGCGACGAGCAGTACTTC. This codes for CSAVGDEQYF.